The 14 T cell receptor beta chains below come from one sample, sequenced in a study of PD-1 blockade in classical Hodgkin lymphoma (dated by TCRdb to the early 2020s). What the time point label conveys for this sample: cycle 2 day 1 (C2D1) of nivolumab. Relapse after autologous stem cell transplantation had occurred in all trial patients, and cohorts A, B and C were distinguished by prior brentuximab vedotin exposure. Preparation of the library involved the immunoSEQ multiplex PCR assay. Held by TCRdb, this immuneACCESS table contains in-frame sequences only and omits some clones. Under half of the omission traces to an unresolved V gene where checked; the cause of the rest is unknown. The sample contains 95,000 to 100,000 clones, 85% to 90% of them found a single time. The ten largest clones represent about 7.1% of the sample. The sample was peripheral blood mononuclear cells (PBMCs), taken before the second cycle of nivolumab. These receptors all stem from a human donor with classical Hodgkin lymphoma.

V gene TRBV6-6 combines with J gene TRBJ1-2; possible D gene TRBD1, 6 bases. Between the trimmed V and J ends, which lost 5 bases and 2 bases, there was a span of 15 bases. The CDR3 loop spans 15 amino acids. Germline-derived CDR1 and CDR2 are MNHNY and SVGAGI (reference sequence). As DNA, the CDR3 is TGTGCCAGCAGTACCCCGCCAGGGGTCAACTATGGCTACACCTTC. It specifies CASSTPPGVNYGYTF.

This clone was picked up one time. Written as DNA, the CDR3 is TGTGCCAGTATCCAGCCGAGGAACTACCCGTATGGCTACACCTTC. This translates into CASIQPRNYPYGYTF. V and J are TRBV19 and TRBJ1-2; D remains ambiguous. Germline V gene sequence: CDR1 LNHDA, CDR2 SQIVND (reference sequence). The CDR3 has 15 residues. With 7 bases removed from V and 5 bases from J, the gap between germline ends came to 20 bases.

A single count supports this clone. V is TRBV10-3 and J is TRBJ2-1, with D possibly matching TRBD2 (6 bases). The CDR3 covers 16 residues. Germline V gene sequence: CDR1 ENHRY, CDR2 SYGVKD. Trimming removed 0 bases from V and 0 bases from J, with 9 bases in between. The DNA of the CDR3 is TGTGCCATCAGTGAGTCTGCGGGGAGCTCCTACAATGAGCAGTTCTTC. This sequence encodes CAISESAGSSYNEQFF.

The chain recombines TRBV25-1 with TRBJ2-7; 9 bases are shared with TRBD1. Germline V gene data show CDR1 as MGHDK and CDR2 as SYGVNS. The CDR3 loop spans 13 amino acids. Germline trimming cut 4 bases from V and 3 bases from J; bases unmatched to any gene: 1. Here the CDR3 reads CASSAGQGYEQYF. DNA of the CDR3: TGTGCCAGCAGTGCGGGACAGGGCTACGAGCAGTACTTC.

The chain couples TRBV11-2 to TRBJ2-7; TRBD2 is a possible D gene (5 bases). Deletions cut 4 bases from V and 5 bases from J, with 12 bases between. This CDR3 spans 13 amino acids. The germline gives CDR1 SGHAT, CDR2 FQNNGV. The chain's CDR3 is CASSSARVDEQYF. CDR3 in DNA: TGTGCCAGCAGCTCAGCGCGGGTCGACGAGCAGTACTTC.

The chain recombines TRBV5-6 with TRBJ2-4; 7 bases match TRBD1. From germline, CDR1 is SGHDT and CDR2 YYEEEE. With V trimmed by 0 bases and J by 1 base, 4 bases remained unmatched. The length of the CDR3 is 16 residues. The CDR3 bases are TGTGCCAGCAGCTTGGTGACAGGGCGCGCCAAAAACATTCAGTACTTC. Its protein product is CASSLVTGRAKNIQYF. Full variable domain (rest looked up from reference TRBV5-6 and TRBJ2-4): DAGVTQSPTHLIKTRGQQVTLRCSPKSGHDTVSWYQQALGQGPQFIFQYYEEEERQRGNFPDRFSGHQFPNYSSELNVNALLLGDSALYLCASSLVTGRAKNIQYFGAGTRLSVL.

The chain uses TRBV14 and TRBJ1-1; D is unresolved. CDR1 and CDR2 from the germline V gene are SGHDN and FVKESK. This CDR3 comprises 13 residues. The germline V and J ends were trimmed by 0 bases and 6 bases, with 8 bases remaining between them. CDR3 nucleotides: TGTGCCAGCAGCCAAGAAACTTATTCTGAAGCTTTCTTT. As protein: CASSQETYSEAFF.

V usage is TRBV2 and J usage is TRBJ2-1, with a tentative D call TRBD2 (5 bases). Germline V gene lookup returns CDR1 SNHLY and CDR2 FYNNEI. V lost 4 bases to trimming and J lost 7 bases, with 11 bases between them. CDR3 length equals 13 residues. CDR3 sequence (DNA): TGTGCCAGCAGTGTCGGAGGTGGGAATGAGCAGTTCTTC. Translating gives CASSVGGGNEQFF.

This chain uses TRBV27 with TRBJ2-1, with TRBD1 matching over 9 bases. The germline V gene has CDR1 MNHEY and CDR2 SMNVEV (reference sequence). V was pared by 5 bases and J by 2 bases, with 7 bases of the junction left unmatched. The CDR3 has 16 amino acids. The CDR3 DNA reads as TGTGCCAGCAGTCCGGGGACAGGGTCTCCCTACAATGAGCAGTTCTTC. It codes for CASSPGTGSPYNEQFF.

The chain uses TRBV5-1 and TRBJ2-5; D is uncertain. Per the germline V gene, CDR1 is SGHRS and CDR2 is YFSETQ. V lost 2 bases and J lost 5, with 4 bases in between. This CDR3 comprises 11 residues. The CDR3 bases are TGCGCCAGCAGCTTTGGTGAGACCCAGTACTTC. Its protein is CASSFGETQYF.

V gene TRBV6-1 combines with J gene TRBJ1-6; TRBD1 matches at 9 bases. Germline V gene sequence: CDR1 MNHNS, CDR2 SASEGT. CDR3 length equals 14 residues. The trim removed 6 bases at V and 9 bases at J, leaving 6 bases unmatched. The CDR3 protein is CASSQDRGVSPLHF. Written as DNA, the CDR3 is TGTGCCAGCAGCCAGGACAGGGGTGTTTCACCCCTCCACTTT.

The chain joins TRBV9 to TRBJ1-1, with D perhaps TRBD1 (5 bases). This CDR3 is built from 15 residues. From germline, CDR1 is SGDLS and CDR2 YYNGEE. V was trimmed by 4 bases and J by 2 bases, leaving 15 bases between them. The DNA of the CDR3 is TGTGCCAGCAGCCCACCCCGGGGGGGAAACACTGAAGCTTTCTTT. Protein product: CASSPPRGGNTEAFF. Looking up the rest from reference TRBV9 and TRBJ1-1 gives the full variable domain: DSGVTQTPKHLITATGQRVTLRCSPRSGDLSVYWYQQSLDQGLQFLIQYYNGEERAKGNILERFSAQQFPDLHSELNLSSLELGDSALYFCASSPPRGGNTEAFFGQGTRLTVV.

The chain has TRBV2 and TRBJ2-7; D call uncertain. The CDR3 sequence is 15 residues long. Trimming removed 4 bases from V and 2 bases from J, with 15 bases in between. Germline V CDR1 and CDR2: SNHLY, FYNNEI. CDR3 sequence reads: CASSARGWVTYEQYF. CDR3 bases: TGTGCCAGCAGTGCTCGCGGTTGGGTCACCTACGAGCAGTACTTC.

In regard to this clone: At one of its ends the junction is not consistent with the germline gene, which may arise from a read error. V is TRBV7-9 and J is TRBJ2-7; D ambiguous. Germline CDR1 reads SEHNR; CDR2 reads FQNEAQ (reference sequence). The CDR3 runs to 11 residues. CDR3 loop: CASSLDRVPDF. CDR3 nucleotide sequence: TGTGCCAGCAGCTTGGACCGAGTTCCCGACTTC. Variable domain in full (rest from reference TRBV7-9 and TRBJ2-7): DTGVSQNPRHKITKRGQNVTFRCDPISEHNRLYWYRQTLGQGPEFLTYFQNEAQLEKSRLLSDRFSAERPKGSFSTLEIQRTEQGDSAMYLCASSLDRVPDFGPGTRLTVT.